The 19 T cell receptor beta chains below come from one sample, sequenced in a study of shared clonotypes between healthy human individuals. Sequenced by immunoSEQ multiplex PCR; TCRdb stores in-frame clones only, minus some. Of around 980,000 clones listed, roughly 74% were seen once; the top ten hold 0.61%. Material: memory CD4+ T cells from PBMCs. As for subset: CD45RA-negative fraction. The receptors come from a young man in good health. Some clones in this sample may be carry-over from other donors' samples.

The chain is built from TRBV6-5 and TRBJ1-1, with 8 bases that match TRBD1. The germline V gene has CDR1 MNHEY and CDR2 SVGAGI. The CDR3 runs 14 residues. The junction had 10 bases not matched to a gene; V was cut back by 8 bases and J by 5 bases. The CDR3 loop is CASGTDQGATEAFF. CDR3 bases: TGTGCCAGCGGAACCGATCAGGGGGCGACTGAAGCTTTCTTT.

CDR3 sequence (DNA): TGTGCCAGCAGTGAAAGGGGGGCAGGCACTGAAGCTTTCTTT. As protein: CASSERGAGTEAFF. The chain is built from TRBV2 and TRBJ1-1; tentative D call: TRBD1 (6 bases). This CDR3 is built from 14 residues. Germline assignment: CDR1 SNHLY and CDR2 FYNNEI. The V and J ends lost 2 bases and 4 bases respectively, with 11 bases between them.

The J gene is TRBJ1-5, the V gene TRBV10-3, with 10 nucleotides matching TRBD1. The germline CDR1 and CDR2 sequences are ENHRY and SYGVKD. V lost 8 bases and J lost 2; bases outside the gene matches: 3. The CDR3 totals 14 residues. Here the CDR3 DNA reads TGTGCCATCGGACAGGGGGGACGCAATCAGCCCCAGCATTTT. This sequence encodes CAIGQGGRNQPQHF.

The chain couples TRBV28 to TRBJ2-5, with D hard to call. CDR3 length: 14 amino acids. Trimming shortened V by 3 bases and J by 1 base, and 9 bases separated the two germline ends. Germline CDR1 reads MDHEN; CDR2 reads SYDVKM. The CDR3 DNA sequence: TGTGCCAGCAGTTTCGGCTCCATCCAAGAGACCCAGTACTTC. The encoded protein is CASSFGSIQETQYF.

The rearrangement links TRBV5-1 to TRBJ2-2; D may correspond to TRBD1 or TRBD2 (5 bases each). V lost 0 bases and J lost 12, with 18 bases in between. In germline, CDR1 is SGHRS, CDR2 YFSETQ. This CDR3 region has 15 residues. The CDR3: CASSLGGTQLEKLFF. CDR3 nucleotides: TGCGCCAGCAGCTTGGGGGGGACCCAGTTAGAGAAGCTGTTTTTT.

The chain joins TRBV6-4 to TRBJ2-2; TRBD2 matches 7 bases. The J segment lost 6 bases and the V segment lost 5 bases, leaving 9 bases of the junction unmatched. The CDR3 spans 15 residues. The germline CDR1 and CDR2 sequences are MRHNA and SNTAGT. In DNA, the CDR3 is TGTGCCAGCAGTTTTACGGGAGGATCTTCCGGGGAGCTGTTTTTT. Its protein product is CASSFTGGSSGELFF.

The genes are TRBV5-1 and TRBJ2-7; possibly TRBD1 for D (5 bases). With 4 bases removed from V and 7 bases from J, the gap between germline ends came to 12 bases. The CDR3 runs to 12 residues. Germline V gives CDR1 SGHRS, CDR2 YFSETQ. CDR3 bases: TGCGCCAGCAGCGTATCCAAGGGGGAGCAGTACTTC. This translates into CASSVSKGEQYF.

The genes are TRBV19 and TRBJ1-2; 9 bases line up with TRBD1. CDR1 and CDR2 (germline): LNHDA, SQIVND (reference sequence). J lost 13 bases, V lost 2 bases, and 14 bases had no gene match. This CDR3 spans 15 amino acids. The CDR3 spells CASSILPGQGRTFTF. In nucleotides, the CDR3 is TGTGCCAGTAGTATATTACCGGGACAGGGAAGGACGTTCACCTTC.

The chain carries TRBV18 and TRBJ2-1; TRBD2 matches at 14 bases. V lost 5 bases to trimming and J lost 0 bases; unmatched junction nucleotides: 6. The CDR3 covers 18 residues. The germline CDR1 and CDR2 sequences are KGHSH and LQKENI. CDR3 amino acids: CASSLRLAGGSSYNEQFF. CDR3 nucleotides: TGTGCCAGCTCATTACGACTAGCGGGAGGGAGCTCCTACAATGAGCAGTTCTTC.

The chain links TRBV4-2 to TRBJ2-1; 7 positions match TRBD2. V lost 0 bases to trimming and J lost 4 bases; unmatched junction nucleotides: 12. Germline CDR1 reads LGHNA; CDR2 reads YNFKEQ. The CDR3 is 18 amino acids. The CDR3 reads CASSQDIFREDPYNEQFF. DNA of the CDR3: TGTGCCAGCAGCCAAGATATCTTTCGGGAGGATCCTTACAATGAGCAGTTCTTC.

This clone has just a few counts. In the same sample, other DNA sequences code for this CDR3. The J gene is TRBJ2-5, the V gene TRBV7-2; 9 bases match TRBD2. CDR1 and CDR2 (germline): SGHTA, FQGNSA. Germline trimming cut 1 base from V and 5 bases from J; bases unmatched to any gene: 5. The CDR3 has 15 residues. CDR3 bases: TGTGCCAGCAGCTTAGGTAGCGGGAGTCGGGAGACCCAGTACTTC. The encoded protein is CASSLGSGSRETQYF.

Points on this clone: One end of the junction does not line up with germline, which may come from a read error. V usage is TRBV19 and J usage is TRBJ1-2; D is uncertain. This CDR3 is 11 amino acids long. CDR1 and CDR2 from the germline V gene are LNHDA and SQIVND (reference sequence). CDR3 bases: TGTGTCAGTAAGGCGTTCGGGGGCTACACCTTC. This sequence encodes CVSKAFGGYTF.

This chain uses TRBV25-1 with TRBJ1-4; D gene unclear. From germline, CDR1 is MGHDK and CDR2 SYGVNS. With 3 bases removed from V and 9 bases from J, the gap between germline ends came to 11 bases. There are 13 residues in the CDR3. CDR3 protein: CASSEVAGKKLFF. CDR3 coding DNA: TGTGCCAGCAGTGAGGTGGCCGGTAAAAAACTGTTTTTT.

Comment on this clone: Distinct nucleotide sequences in the sample also encode this CDR3. The V gene is TRBV18, the J gene TRBJ2-7, with 14 nucleotides matching TRBD2. This CDR3 has 15 amino acids. Germline loops: CDR1 KGHSH, CDR2 LQKENI. Trimming at V came to 3 bases and at J to 4 bases, leaving 2 bases not matched to a gene. CDR3: CASSPGLAGAYEQYF. The CDR3 bases are TGTGCCAGCTCACCGGGACTAGCGGGAGCATACGAGCAGTACTTC.

This chain connects TRBV7-9 to TRBJ2-2, with 9 bases matching TRBD1. The CDR3 is made up of 15 amino acids. Germline values: CDR1 SEHNR, CDR2 FQNEAQ (reference sequence). V was clipped by 3 bases and J by 4 bases; unmatched bases: 3. CDR3: CASSLGTGSTGELFF. In nucleotides, the CDR3 is TGTGCCAGCAGCTTGGGGACAGGGAGCACCGGGGAGCTGTTTTTT.

This clone was counted once. V is TRBV2 and J is TRBJ1-1; 8 bases align to TRBD1. In germline, CDR1 is SNHLY, CDR2 FYNNEI. The CDR3 loop spans 11 amino acids. V was pared by 4 bases and J by 10 bases, with 2 bases of the junction left unmatched. The CDR3 loop is CASSGQGTAFF. In DNA, the CDR3 is TGTGCCAGCAGTGGACAGGGGACAGCTTTCTTT.

This clone was counted ten times or more. This chain connects TRBV5-1 to TRBJ2-5, with 9 bases identical to TRBD2. The CDR3 sequence is 17 residues long. Trimming took 4 bases from V and 5 from J; bases not matched to a gene: 15. Germline values: CDR1 SGHRS, CDR2 YFSETQ. The CDR3 sequence is CASSPGGLAGRQETQYF. The CDR3 region has the DNA TGCGCCAGCAGCCCCGGGGGCCTAGCGGGACGCCAGGAGACCCAGTACTTC.

A remark on this clone: The CDR3 end shows no conserved phenylalanine or tryptophan, and so a read error is likely. The rearrangement uses TRBV4-2 and TRBJ1-4, with 9 bases fitting TRBD1. In germline, CDR1 is LGHNA, CDR2 YNFKEQ. This CDR3 is built from 15 residues. With V trimmed by 5 bases and J by 8 bases, 9 bases remained unmatched. Written as DNA, the CDR3 is TGTGCCAGCAGCTCCCTACAGGGGGCGGTGGAAAAACTGTTTTTA. Its translation: CASSSLQGAVEKLFL.

The V gene is TRBV27, the J gene TRBJ2-3; D is undetermined. The CDR3 has 12 amino acids. V was cut by 4 bases and J by 2 bases, with 4 bases left in between. Looked up from germline, CDR1 is MNHEY and CDR2 is SMNVEV (reference sequence). Here the CDR3 DNA reads TGTGCCAGCAGTTCCCCCACAGATACGCAGTATTTT. Translating gives CASSSPTDTQYF.